Presented here are 8 T cell receptor beta chains from one specimen sequenced in a study of blood T cell repertoires in COVID-19. Data came from immunoSEQ multiplex PCR; TCRdb stores just in-frame clones and leaves some out. The table includes approximately 240,000 clones, about 85% detected once. Material: peripheral blood. These receptors were obtained from a woman aged 55-69 years with active or convalescent COVID-19.

This chain joins TRBV15 and TRBJ2-3; D might be TRBD2 (6 bases). The CDR3 length is 15 residues. The V end was cut by 0 bases, the J end by 5 bases, with 12 bases between. The germline V gene has CDR1 LNHNV and CDR2 YYDKDF (reference sequence). The CDR3 DNA reads as TGTGCCACCAGCAGAGATGGACGGGAGATAGATACGCAGTATTTT. Its protein product is CATSRDGREIDTQYF. The full variable domain, in which reference TRBV15 and TRBJ2-3 provide the parts outside the CDR3, is DAMVIQNPRYQVTQFGKPVTLSCSQTLNHNVMYWYQQKSSQAPKLLFHYYDKDFNNEADTPDNFQSRRPNTSFCFLDIRSPGLGDTAMYLCATSRDGREIDTQYFGPGTRLTVL.

The gene calls are TRBV5-1 and TRBJ2-7; D unclear. Trimming stripped 2 bases from V and 2 bases from J, with 11 bases between. Germline CDR1 is SGHRS and CDR2 is YFSETQ. The CDR3 loop spans 14 amino acids. For the CDR3, the DNA is TGCGCCAGCAGCTTCCTGAGTTCTACCTACGAGCAGTACTTC. Translated, it gives CASSFLSSTYEQYF. Full variable domain (rest looked up from reference TRBV5-1 and TRBJ2-7): KAGVTQTPRYLIKTRGQQVTLSCSPISGHRSVSWYQQTPGQGLQFLFEYFSETQRNKGNFPGRFSGRQFSNSRSEMNVSTLELGDSALYLCASSFLSSTYEQYFGPGTRLTVT.

The chain recombines TRBV4-2 with TRBJ2-3, with D hard to call. Trimming took off 3 bases at V and 3 bases at J, with 4 bases between the two ends. CDR1 and CDR2 from the germline V gene are LGHNA and YNFKEQ. This CDR3 comprises 12 residues. CDR3 nucleotides: TGTGCCAGCAGCCACGGGACAGATACGCAGTATTTT. This encodes CASSHGTDTQYF.

The chain recombines TRBV7-2 with TRBJ2-5, with TRBD2 identical over 14 bases. Looked up from germline, CDR1 is SGHTA and CDR2 is FQGNSA. J was trimmed by 5 bases and V by 4 bases; bases with no gene match: 3. The CDR3 has 15 amino acids. The CDR3 DNA is TGTGCCAGCAGCTGGACTAGCGGGGGGATGGAGACCCAGTACTTC. It specifies CASSWTSGGMETQYF. Full variable domain (missing parts from reference TRBV7-2 and TRBJ2-5): GAGVSQSPSNKVTEKGKDVELRCDPISGHTALYWYRQSLGQGLEFLIYFQGNSAPDKSGLPSDRFSAERTGGSVSTLTIQRTQQEDSAVYLCASSWTSGGMETQYFGPGTRLLVL.

CDR3 amino acids: CASSNGTRLQETQYF. CDR3 DNA sequence: TGTGCCAGCAGCAACGGGACTAGGCTCCAAGAGACCCAGTACTTC. The chain uses TRBV21-1 and TRBJ2-5; no DNA check was done on the table's D call, TRBD2. TRBV21-1 is a pseudogene locus. This CDR3 has 15 residues.

V and J are TRBV7-9 and TRBJ2-1; TRBD2 aligns across 7 bases. With 1 base clipped from V and 0 bases from J, the junction kept 6 bases outside the gene matches. The CDR3 has 17 amino acids. The germline V gene has CDR1 SEHNR and CDR2 FQNEAQ (reference sequence). The chain's CDR3 is CASSLESGGSSYNEQFF. The CDR3 region has the DNA TGTGCCAGCAGCTTAGAGTCGGGAGGAAGCTCCTACAATGAGCAGTTCTTC.

The chain couples TRBV27 to TRBJ2-1, with D perhaps TRBD2 (6 bases). With 8 bases removed from V and 5 bases from J, the gap between germline ends came to 19 bases. In germline, CDR1 is MNHEY, CDR2 SMNVEV (reference sequence). The CDR3 length is 15 residues. CDR3 residues: CASSPLSGFDNEQFF. Here the CDR3 DNA reads TGTGCCAGCTCTCCCCTAAGCGGGTTCGACAATGAGCAGTTCTTC.

J is TRBJ2-1 and V is TRBV7-9; 11 positions agree with TRBD1. The junction had 3 bases not matched to a gene; V was cut back by 5 bases and J by 6 bases. CDR1 and CDR2 (germline): SEHNR, FQNEAQ (reference sequence). The CDR3 contains 14 residues. The CDR3 region is CASSPGTGGNEQFF. In DNA, the CDR3 is TGTGCCAGCAGCCCCGGGACAGGGGGCAATGAGCAGTTCTTC.